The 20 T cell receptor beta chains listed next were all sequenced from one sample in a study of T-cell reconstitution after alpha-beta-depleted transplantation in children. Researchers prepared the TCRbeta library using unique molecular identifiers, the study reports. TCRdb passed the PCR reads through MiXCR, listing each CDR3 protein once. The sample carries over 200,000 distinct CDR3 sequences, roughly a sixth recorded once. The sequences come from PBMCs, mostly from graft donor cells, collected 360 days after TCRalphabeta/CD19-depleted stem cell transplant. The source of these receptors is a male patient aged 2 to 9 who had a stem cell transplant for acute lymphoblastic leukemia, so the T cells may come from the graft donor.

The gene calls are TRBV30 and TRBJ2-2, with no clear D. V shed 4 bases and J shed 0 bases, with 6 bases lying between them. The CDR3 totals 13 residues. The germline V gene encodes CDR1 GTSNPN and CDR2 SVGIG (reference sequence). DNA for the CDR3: TGTGCCTGGAAAAGTACGAACACCGGGGAGCTGTTTTTT. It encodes CAWKSTNTGELFF.

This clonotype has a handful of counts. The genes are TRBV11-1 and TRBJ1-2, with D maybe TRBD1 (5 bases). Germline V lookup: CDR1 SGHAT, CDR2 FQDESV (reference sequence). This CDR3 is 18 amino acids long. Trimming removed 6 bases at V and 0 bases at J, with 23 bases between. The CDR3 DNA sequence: TGTGCCAGCAGGCCGCCTTTCGAGGGGCCAGGAGCTAACTATGGCTACACCTTC. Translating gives CASRPPFEGPGANYGYTF.

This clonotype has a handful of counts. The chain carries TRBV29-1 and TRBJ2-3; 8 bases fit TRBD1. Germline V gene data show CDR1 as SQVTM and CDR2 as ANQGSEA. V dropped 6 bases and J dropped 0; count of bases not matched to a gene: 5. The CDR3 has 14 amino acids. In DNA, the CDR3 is TGCAGCGTCACCGGGACAGGTAGCACAGATACGCAGTATTTT. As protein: CSVTGTGSTDTQYF.

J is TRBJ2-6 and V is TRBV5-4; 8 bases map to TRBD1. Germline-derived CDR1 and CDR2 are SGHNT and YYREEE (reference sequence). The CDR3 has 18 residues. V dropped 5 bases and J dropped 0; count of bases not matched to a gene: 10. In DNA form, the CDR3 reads TGTGCCAGCAGTCCTCCGGGACAGGCGTTCTCTGGGGCCAACGTCCTGACTTTC. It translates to CASSPPGQAFSGANVLTF.

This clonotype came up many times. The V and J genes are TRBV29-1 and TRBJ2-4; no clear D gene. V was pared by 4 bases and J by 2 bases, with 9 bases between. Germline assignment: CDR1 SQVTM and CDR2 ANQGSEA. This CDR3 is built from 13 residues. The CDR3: CSVVPQTKNIQYF. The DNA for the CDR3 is TGCAGCGTTGTACCACAGACCAAAAACATTCAGTACTTC.

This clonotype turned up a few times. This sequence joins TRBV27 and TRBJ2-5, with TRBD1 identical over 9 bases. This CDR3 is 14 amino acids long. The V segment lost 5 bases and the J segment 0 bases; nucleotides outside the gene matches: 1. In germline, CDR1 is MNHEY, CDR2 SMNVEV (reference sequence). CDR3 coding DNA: TGTGCCAGCAGTGGGACAGGGTACCAAGAGACCCAGTACTTC. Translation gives CASSGTGYQETQYF.

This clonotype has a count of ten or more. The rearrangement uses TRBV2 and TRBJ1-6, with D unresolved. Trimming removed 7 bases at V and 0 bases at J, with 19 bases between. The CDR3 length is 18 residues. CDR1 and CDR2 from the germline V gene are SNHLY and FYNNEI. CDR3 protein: CASNPVIPGLSYNSPLHF. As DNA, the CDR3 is TGTGCCAGCAATCCTGTAATCCCGGGCCTCTCCTATAATTCACCCCTCCACTTT. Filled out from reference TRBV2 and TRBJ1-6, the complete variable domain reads EPEVTQTPSHQVTQMGQEVILRCVPISNHLYFYWYRQILGQKVEFLVSFYNNEISEKSEIFDDQFSVERPDGSNFTLKIRSTKLEDSAMYFCASNPVIPGLSYNSPLHFGNGTRLTVT.

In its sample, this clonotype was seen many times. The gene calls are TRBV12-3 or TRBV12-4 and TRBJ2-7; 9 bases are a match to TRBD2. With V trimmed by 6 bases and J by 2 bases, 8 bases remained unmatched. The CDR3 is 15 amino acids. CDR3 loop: CASSPGTSYTYEQYF. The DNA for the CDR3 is TGTGCCAGCAGCCCCGGGACTAGCTACACCTACGAGCAGTACTTC.

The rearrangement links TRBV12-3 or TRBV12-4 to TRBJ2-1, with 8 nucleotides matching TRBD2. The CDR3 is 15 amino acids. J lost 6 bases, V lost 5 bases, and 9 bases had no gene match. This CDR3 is CASSRRGGLLNEQFF. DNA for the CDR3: TGTGCCAGCAGTCGACGGGGGGGCCTACTCAATGAGCAGTTCTTC.

The CDR3 DNA reads as TGTGCCAGTAGTATGACGGGTATCCAAGAGACCCAGTACTTC. Translated: CASSMTGIQETQYF. The V and J genes are TRBV19 and TRBJ2-5; D is unresolved. The CDR3 runs to 14 residues. V shed 3 bases and J shed 1 base, with 9 bases lying between them. Germline V gene data show CDR1 as LNHDA and CDR2 as SQIVND (reference sequence).

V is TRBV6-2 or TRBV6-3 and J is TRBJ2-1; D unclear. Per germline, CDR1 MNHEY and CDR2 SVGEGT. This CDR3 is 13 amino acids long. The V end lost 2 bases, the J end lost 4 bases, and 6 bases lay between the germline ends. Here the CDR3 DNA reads TGTGCCAGCAGTTACGTCAAGTACAATGAGCAGTTCTTC. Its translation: CASSYVKYNEQFF.

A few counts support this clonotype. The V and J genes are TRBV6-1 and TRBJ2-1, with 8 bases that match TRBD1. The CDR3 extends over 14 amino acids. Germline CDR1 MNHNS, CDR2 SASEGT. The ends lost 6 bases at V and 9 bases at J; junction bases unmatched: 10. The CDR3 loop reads CASRQEAGGLEQFF. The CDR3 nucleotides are TGTGCCAGCAGACAGGAGGCAGGGGGCCTTGAGCAGTTCTTC.

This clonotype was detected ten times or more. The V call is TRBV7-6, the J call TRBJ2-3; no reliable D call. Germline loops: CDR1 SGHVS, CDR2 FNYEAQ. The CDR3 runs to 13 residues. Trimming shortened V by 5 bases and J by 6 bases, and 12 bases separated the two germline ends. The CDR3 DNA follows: TGTGCCAGCAGCCGACCCCCCGGGGATACGCAGTATTTT. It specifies CASSRPPGDTQYF.

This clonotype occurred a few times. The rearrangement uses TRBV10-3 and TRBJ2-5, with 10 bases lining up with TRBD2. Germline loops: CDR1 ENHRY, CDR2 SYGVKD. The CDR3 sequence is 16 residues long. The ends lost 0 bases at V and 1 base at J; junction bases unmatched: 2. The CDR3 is CAISESASGGQETQYF. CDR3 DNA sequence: TGTGCCATCAGTGAGTCGGCTAGCGGGGGCCAAGAGACCCAGTACTTC.

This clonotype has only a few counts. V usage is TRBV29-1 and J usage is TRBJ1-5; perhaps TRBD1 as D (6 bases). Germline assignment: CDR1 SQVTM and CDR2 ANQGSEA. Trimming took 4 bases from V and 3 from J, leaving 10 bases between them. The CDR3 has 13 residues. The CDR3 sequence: CSVVDSPNQPQHF. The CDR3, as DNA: TGCAGCGTTGTGGACAGTCCCAATCAGCCCCAGCATTTT.

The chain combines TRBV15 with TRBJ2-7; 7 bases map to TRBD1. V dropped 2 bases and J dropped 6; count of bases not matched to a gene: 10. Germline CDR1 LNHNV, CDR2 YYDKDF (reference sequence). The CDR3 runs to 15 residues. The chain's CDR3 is CATSRNRDRPREQYF. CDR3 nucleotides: TGTGCCACCAGCAGAAACCGGGACAGACCTCGCGAGCAGTACTTC.

DNA of the CDR3: TGCGCCAGCAGCTTGGGCCCGACAGGGGGCAAGGCTGAAGCTTTCTTT. Translating it yields CASSLGPTGGKAEAFF. The chain joins TRBV5-1 to TRBJ1-1; 10 bases are a match to TRBD1. The CDR3 is made up of 16 amino acids. The germline V gene encodes CDR1 SGHRS and CDR2 YFSETQ. V shed 0 bases and J 6 bases; nucleotides not matched to a gene: 8.

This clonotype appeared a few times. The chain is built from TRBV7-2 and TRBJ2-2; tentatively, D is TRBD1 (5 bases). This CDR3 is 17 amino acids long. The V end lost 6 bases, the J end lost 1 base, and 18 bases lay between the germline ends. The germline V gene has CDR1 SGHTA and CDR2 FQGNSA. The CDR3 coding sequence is TGTGCCAGCAGTTTAAACTTTCCAGGGTGGAACACCGGGGAGCTGTTTTTT. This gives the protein CASSLNFPGWNTGELFF.

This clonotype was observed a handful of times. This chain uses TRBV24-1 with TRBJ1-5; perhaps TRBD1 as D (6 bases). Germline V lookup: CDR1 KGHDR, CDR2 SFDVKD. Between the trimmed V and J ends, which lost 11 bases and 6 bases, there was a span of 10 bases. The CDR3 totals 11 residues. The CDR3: CAKKGGQPQHF. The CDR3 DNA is TGTGCCAAAAAAGGGGGTCAGCCCCAGCATTTT.

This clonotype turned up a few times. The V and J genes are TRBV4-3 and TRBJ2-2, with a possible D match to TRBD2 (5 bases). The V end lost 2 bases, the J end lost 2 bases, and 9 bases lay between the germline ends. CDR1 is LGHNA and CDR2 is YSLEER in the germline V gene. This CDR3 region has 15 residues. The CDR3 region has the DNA TGCGCCAGCAGCCAATGGTCGGGAAACACCGGGGAGCTGTTTTTT. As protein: CASSQWSGNTGELFF.